These 9 T cell receptor beta chains came from one sample sequenced in a study of T cells in Graves' hyperthyroidism and ophthalmopathy. Amplification targeted TCR beta CDR3 regions from RNA transcripts. The HTBI primer set served for first-round RT-PCR of the TCR CDR3. TCRdb recomputed calls from the multiplex PCR reads with MiXCR, one row per CDR3 protein. This table has hundreds of thousands of distinct CDR3 sequences, roughly 14% appearing once. Sequenced: blood. The receptors were sampled from a woman between 35 and 50 years old with Graves' ophthalmopathy.

In its sample, this clonotype was seen many times. V gene TRBV5-1 combines with J gene TRBJ1-2; 12 positions match TRBD1. Trimming at V came to 4 bases and at J to 8 bases, leaving 6 bases not matched to a gene. This CDR3 spans 14 amino acids. Germline CDR1 is SGHRS and CDR2 is YFSETQ. The CDR3 nucleotides read TGCGCCAGCAGCCGTGGGACAGGGGGCGACGGCTACACCTTC. Protein: CASSRGTGGDGYTF. Using reference TRBV5-1 and TRBJ1-2 for the parts outside the CDR3, the full variable domain is KAGVTQTPRYLIKTRGQQVTLSCSPISGHRSVSWYQQTPGQGLQFLFEYFSETQRNKGNFPGRFSGRQFSNSRSEMNVSTLELGDSALYLCASSRGTGGDGYTFGSGTRLTVV.

There are many counts of this clonotype. This chain joins TRBV12-3 or TRBV12-4 and TRBJ2-7; D gene uncertain. This CDR3 region has 11 residues. V was cut by 5 bases and J by 3 bases, with 5 bases left in between. The CDR3 loop reads CASSRLYEQYF. In DNA form, the CDR3 reads TGTGCCAGCAGTCGCCTCTACGAGCAGTACTTC.

On this clonotype itself: A read error may be the cause here, since a much bigger clone is one base away. J is TRBJ2-7 and V is TRBV11-1, with 12 bases that match TRBD1. Trimming took 8 bases from V and 5 from J; bases not matched to a gene: 13. Germline CDR1 and CDR2: SGHAT and FQDESV (reference sequence). This CDR3 has 16 amino acids. CDR3 loop: CASGRKGQGAFDEQYF. The CDR3 DNA sequence: TGTGCCAGCGGCCGTAAGGGACAGGGGGCCTTCGACGAGCAGTACTTC.

The sample holds many counts of this clonotype. The V and J genes are TRBV6-5 and TRBJ2-7; D may be TRBD1 (8 bases). This CDR3 has 13 amino acids. V was shortened by 6 bases and J by 4 bases, with 13 bases between the two germline ends. CDR1 is MNHEY, CDR2 SVGAGI, per germline. This CDR3 reads CASSHRGGYEQYF. The CDR3 coding sequence is TGTGCCAGCAGCCACAGGGGGGGATACGAGCAGTACTTC.

Ten or more counts support this clonotype. The chain carries TRBV19 and TRBJ1-1; TRBD1 is a possible D gene (5 bases). The CDR3 covers 15 residues. Germline CDR1 reads LNHDA; CDR2 reads SQIVND (reference sequence). V lost 0 bases and J lost 0, with 8 bases in between. The CDR3 DNA sequence: TGTGCCAGTAGTATAGAGGGACGACTGAACACTGAAGCTTTCTTT. Translated: CASSIEGRLNTEAFF.

V is TRBV12-3 or TRBV12-4 and J is TRBJ1-2; TRBD1 is a possible D gene (5 bases). V lost 5 bases, J lost 1 base, and 14 bases lay in between. The CDR3 extends over 15 amino acids. The CDR3 coding sequence is TGTGCCAGCAGTCGCGGGGAGGGGAATAACTATGGCTACACCTTC. Translated, it gives CASSRGEGNNYGYTF.

The chain has TRBV5-1 and TRBJ2-7; 10 bases agree with TRBD1. V gave up 4 bases and J gave up 4 bases; unmatched junction bases: 14. CDR1 is SGHRS and CDR2 is YFSETQ in the germline V gene. The CDR3 extends over 17 amino acids. The CDR3 here is CASSLLKGTGAIYEQYF. The CDR3 bases are TGCGCCAGCAGCCTCTTGAAAGGGACAGGGGCTATTTACGAGCAGTACTTC.

Ten or more counts support this clonotype. J is TRBJ1-1 and V is TRBV20-1; no clear D. The V gene lost 3 bases and the J gene lost 3 bases, with 8 bases spanning the gap. This CDR3 has 12 residues. Germline V gives CDR1 DFQATT, CDR2 SNEGSKA (reference sequence). CDR3 in DNA: TGCAGTGCTAGCCCGATTGACACTGAAGCTTTCTTT. The encoded protein is CSASPIDTEAFF.

This clonotype was picked up many times. This chain connects TRBV6-5 to TRBJ2-7; TRBD2 aligns across 7 bases. Trimming at V came to 2 bases and at J to 5 bases, leaving 12 bases not matched to a gene. The V gene's germline CDR1 is MNHEY and CDR2 SVGAGI. There are 16 residues in the CDR3. The CDR3 DNA sequence: TGTGCCAGCAGTTACACCTCCGCTAGCGGAACCGACGAGCAGTACTTC. Translation: CASSYTSASGTDEQYF.